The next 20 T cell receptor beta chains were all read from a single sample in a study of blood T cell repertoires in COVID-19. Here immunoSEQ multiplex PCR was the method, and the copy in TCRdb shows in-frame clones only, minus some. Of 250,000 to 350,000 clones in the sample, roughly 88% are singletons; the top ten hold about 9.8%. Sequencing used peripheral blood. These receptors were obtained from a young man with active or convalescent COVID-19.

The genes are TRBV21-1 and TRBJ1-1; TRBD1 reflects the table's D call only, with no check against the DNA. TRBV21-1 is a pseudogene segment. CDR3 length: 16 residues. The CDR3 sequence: CASSKEGGQMNTEAFF. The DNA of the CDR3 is TGTGCCAGCAGCAAAGAGGGGGGACAGATGAACACTGAAGCTTTCTTT.

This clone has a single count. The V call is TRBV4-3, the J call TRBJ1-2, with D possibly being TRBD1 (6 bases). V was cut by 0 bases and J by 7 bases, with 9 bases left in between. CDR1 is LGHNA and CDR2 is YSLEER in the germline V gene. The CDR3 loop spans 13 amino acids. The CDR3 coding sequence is TGCGCCAGCAGCCAAGAGGGGGCGCTTGGCTACACCTTC. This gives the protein CASSQEGALGYTF.

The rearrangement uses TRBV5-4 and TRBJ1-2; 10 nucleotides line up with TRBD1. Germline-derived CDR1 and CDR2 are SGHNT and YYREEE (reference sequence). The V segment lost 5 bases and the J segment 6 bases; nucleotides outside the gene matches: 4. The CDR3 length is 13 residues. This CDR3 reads CASRETGGDGYTF. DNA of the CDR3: TGTGCCAGCAGGGAGACAGGGGGCGATGGCTACACCTTC.

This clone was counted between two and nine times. This chain's CDR3 is CASSDRDRNQPQHF. The CDR3 bases are TGTGCCAGCAGCGACCGGGACAGAAATCAGCCCCAGCATTTT. The V and J genes are TRBV2 and TRBJ1-5; 7 positions agree with TRBD1. CDR1 SNHLY and CDR2 FYNNEI come from the germline V gene. CDR3 size: 14 residues. Trimming cost V 6 bases and J 4 bases; bases outside gene matches: 6.

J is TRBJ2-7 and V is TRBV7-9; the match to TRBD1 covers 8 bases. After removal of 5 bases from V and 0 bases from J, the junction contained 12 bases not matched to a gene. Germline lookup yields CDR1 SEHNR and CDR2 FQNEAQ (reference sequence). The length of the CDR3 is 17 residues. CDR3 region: CASSRFLLTGGSYEQYF. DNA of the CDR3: TGTGCCAGCAGCCGGTTTCTACTAACAGGGGGCTCCTACGAGCAGTACTTC.

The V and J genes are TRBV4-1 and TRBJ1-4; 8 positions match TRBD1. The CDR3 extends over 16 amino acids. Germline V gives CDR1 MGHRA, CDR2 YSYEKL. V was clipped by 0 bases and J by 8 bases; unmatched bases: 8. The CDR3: CASSQDEYRGREKLFF. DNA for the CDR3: TGCGCCAGCAGCCAAGATGAGTACAGGGGGAGAGAAAAACTGTTTTTT.

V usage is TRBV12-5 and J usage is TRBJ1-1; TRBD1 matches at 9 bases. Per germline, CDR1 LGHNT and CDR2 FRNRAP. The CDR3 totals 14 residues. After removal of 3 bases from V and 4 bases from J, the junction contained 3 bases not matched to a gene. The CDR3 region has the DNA TGTGCTAGTGGTTTACAGGACAGGGGCACTGAAGCTTTCTTT. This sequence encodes CASGLQDRGTEAFF.

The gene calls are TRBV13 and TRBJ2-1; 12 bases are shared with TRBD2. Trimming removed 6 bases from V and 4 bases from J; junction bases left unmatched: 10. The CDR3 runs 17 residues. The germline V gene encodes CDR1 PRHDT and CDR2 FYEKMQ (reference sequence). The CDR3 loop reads CASSLDPSGGEYNEQFF. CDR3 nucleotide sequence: TGTGCCAGCAGTCTCGACCCTAGCGGGGGGGAGTACAATGAGCAGTTCTTC.

The CDR3 nucleotides read TGTGCCAGCAGCTCGGGGGGAGCACAGAACACTGAAGCTTTCTTT. Translation: CASSSGGAQNTEAFF. The gene calls are TRBV11-3 and TRBJ1-1, with D tentatively TRBD1 (5 bases). Trimming removed 4 bases at V and 1 base at J, with 13 bases between. The CDR3 extends over 15 amino acids. The germline V gene encodes CDR1 SGHNT and CDR2 YENEEA.

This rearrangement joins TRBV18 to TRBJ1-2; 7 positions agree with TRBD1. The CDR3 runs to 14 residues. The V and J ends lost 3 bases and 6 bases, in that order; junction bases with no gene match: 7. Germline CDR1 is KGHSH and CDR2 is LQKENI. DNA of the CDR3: TGTGCCAGCTCACCCCGAGGGGGCAGCGATGGCTACACCTTC. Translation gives CASSPRGGSDGYTF.

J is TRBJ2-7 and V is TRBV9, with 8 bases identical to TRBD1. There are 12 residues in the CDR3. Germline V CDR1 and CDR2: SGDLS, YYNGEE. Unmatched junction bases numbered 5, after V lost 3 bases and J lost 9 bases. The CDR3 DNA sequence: TGTGCCAGCAGCGCTGGACAGGGCGGGCAGTACTTC. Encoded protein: CASSAGQGGQYF. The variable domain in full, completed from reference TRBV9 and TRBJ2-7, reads DSGVTQTPKHLITATGQRVTLRCSPRSGDLSVYWYQQSLDQGLQFLIQYYNGEERAKGNILERFSAQQFPDLHSELNLSSLELGDSALYFCASSAGQGGQYFGPGTRLTVT.

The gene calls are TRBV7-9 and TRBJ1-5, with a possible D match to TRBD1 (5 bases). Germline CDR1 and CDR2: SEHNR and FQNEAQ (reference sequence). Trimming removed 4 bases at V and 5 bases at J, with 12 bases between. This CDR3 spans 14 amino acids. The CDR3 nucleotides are TGTGCCAGCAGCTCGTGGGGCGGAGATCAGCCCCAGCATTTT. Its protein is CASSSWGGDQPQHF.

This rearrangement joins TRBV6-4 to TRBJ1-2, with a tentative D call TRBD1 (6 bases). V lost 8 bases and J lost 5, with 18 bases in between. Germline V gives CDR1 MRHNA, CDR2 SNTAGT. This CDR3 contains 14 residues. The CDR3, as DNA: TGTGCCAGCCGGCCAGGGGACGGCGTGTATGGCTACACCTTC. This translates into CASRPGDGVYGYTF.

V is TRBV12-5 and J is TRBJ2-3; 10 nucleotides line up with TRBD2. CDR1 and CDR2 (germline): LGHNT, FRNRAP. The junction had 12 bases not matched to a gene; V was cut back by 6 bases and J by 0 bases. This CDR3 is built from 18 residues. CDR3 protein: CASGPGTSDPRSTDTQYF. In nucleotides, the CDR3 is TGTGCTAGTGGCCCCGGGACTAGCGATCCTCGAAGCACAGATACGCAGTATTTT.

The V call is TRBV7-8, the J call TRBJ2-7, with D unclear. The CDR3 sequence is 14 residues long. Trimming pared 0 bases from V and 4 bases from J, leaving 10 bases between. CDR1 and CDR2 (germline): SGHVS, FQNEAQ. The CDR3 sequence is CASSLASTWYEQYF. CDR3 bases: TGTGCCAGCAGCTTAGCCTCTACGTGGTACGAGCAGTACTTC.

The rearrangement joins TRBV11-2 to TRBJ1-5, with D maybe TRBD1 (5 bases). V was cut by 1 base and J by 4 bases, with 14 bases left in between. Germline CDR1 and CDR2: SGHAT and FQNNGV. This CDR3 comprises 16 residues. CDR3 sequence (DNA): TGTGCCAGCAGCTTAGCTGGCGGAGGGGCAAATCAGCCCCAGCATTTT. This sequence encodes CASSLAGGGANQPQHF.

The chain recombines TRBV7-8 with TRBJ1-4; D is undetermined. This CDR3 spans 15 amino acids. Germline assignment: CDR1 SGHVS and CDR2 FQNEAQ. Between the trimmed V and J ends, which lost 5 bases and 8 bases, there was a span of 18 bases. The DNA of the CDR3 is TGTGCCAGCAGCGCTCTGACATCATTTCGGGAAAAACTGTTTTTT. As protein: CASSALTSFREKLFF.

CDR3 in DNA: TGCGCCAGCAGTGAACTTCCGGGTGATAATGAAAAACTGTTTTTT. Translating it yields CASSELPGDNEKLFF. The chain recombines TRBV4-1 with TRBJ1-4; D is unclear. V lost 6 bases and J lost 4, with 15 bases in between. The CDR3 runs to 15 residues. Germline V lookup: CDR1 MGHRA, CDR2 YSYEKL.

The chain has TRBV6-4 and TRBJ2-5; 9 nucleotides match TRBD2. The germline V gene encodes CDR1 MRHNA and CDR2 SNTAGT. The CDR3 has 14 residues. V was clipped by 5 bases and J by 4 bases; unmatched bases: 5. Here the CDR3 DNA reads TGTGCCAGCAGTCGGGAAGCGGGGGGAGAGACCCAGTACTTC. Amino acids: CASSREAGGETQYF.

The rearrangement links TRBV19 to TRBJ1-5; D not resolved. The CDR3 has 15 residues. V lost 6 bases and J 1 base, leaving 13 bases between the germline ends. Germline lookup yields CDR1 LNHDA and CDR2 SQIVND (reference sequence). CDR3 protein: CASRPDMLSNQPQHF. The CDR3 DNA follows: TGTGCCAGTAGACCCGACATGTTGAGCAATCAGCCCCAGCATTTT.